The next 3 T cell receptor beta chains were all read from a single sample in a study of cytomegalovirus exposure and HLA in healthy donors (dated by TCRdb to 2016 to 2017). Library preparation employed the immunoSEQ multiplex PCR assay. The multiplex PCR relied on a mix of 60 forward primers for TCR Vbeta segments and 13 reverse primers for TCR Jbeta segments. The table was pulled from immuneACCESS by TCRdb, which kept in-frame rearrangements only. Such tables lose some clones; where checked, under half of the loss comes from unresolved V genes, and the rest has no known cause. This sample holds over 110,000 clones; about four fifths were observed only once. Of the sample, roughly 6.2% is held by the ten largest clones. The sequenced material came from PBMCs. These receptors were obtained from a woman aged 40 to 50 in good health and CMV-seropositive.

J is TRBJ1-5 and V is TRBV29-1; possible D gene TRBD1, 5 bases. V lost 5 bases and J 5 bases, leaving 10 bases between the germline ends. The CDR3 extends over 12 amino acids. CDR1 and CDR2 from the germline V gene are SQVTM and ANQGSEA. The CDR3 sequence: CSVRTGDQPQHF. The CDR3 DNA reads as TGCAGCGTTAGAACAGGAGATCAGCCCCAGCATTTT.

This clone came up a few times. The chain employs TRBV6-1 and TRBJ2-3, with D tentatively TRBD1 (6 bases). CDR1 MNHNS and CDR2 SASEGT come from the germline V gene. The V and J ends lost 6 bases and 6 bases respectively, with 13 bases between them. The CDR3 has 13 residues. The CDR3 region is CASSQGLRDTQYF. The CDR3 region has the DNA TGTGCCAGCAGCCAGGGGCTGAGGGATACGCAGTATTTT.

This chain joins TRBV29-1 and TRBJ2-7; maybe TRBD1 (6 bases). The germline V gene has CDR1 SQVTM and CDR2 ANQGSEA. The germline V and J ends were trimmed by 3 bases and 3 bases, with 15 bases remaining between them. The CDR3 extends over 14 amino acids. This chain's CDR3 is CSVEGGRGNYEQYF. In DNA form, the CDR3 reads TGCAGCGTTGAGGGCGGCAGGGGAAACTACGAGCAGTACTTC.